This T cell receptor (beta chain) was recovered during a study of beta chain features in type 1 diabetes. General observations from the study: cDNA-based reads could over-represent cells with high TCR expression. Across all four CD4+ subsets, people with type 1 diabetes showed modestly shorter TCRB CDR3s. Fewer insertions but more deletions were seen at VDJ junctions in type 1 diabetes patients.

Sequenced material consisted of expressed TCRB transcripts (all of the isolated RNA was reverse transcribed). Sequencing used immunoSEQ multiplex PCR; TCRdb keeps in-frame clones, though not all of them. The data hold 310,000 or so clones, with 9.3% observed a single time. This clone was seen only a few times. Its antigen remains unknown. V trimming: 3 bases; J trimming: 12 bases; junction bases outside the gene matches: 17. This CDR3 region has 16 residues. Germline V CDR1 and CDR2: SGHNT, YYREEE (reference sequence). Researchers reported sorting CD4+ naive, central memory, regulatory and stem cell-like memory cells via CD45RO/CCR7/CD25/CD127/CD95/CD27.

This chain connects TRBV5-4 to TRBJ2-1, with 8 bases identical to TRBD2. This clonotype was sampled from a young man with type 1 diabetes. Sequencing input: central memory CD4+ T cells from blood. CDR3 coding DNA: TGTGCCAGCAGCTGGGAAACTAGCGGAGGGCCCTTGGCGCAGTTCTTC. Protein sequence: CASSWETSGGPLAQFF. Complete variable domain (other parts from reference TRBV5-4 and TRBJ2-1): ETGVTQSPTHLIKTRGQQVTLRCSSQSGHNTVSWYQQALGQGPQFIFQYYREEENGRGNFPPRFSGLQFPNYSSELNVNALELDDSALYLCASSWETSGGPLAQFFGPGTRLTVL.